This T cell receptor (beta chain) is from a study of blood T cells in healthy people across ages. Sample-barcoded 5' priming and a J-beta primer mix drove a second PCR of roughly 6 to 12 cycles. Using its own MiXCR run on the 5' RACE reads, TCRdb lists one record per CDR3 protein. The data show 1.5 million to 2 million distinct CDR3 sequences, about two fifths seen once. Study-level findings and limits: Unsorted PBMCs blocked a conclusive comparison of naive and antigen-experienced cells.

A word on this clonotype: What it binds is unknown. One end of the junction is discordant with germline, which a read error may explain.

The CDR3 contains 15 residues. The germline CDR1 and CDR2 sequences are SGHKS and YYEKEE (reference sequence). The receptor was derived from a human donor in good health. Sequenced: blood. The chain employs TRBV5-5 and TRBJ1-2; D is unclear. The CDR3 here is CASSLGEETYPGHTF. In DNA, the CDR3 is TGTGCCAGCAGCTTGGGCGAGGAAACCTATCCTGGCCACACCTTC.